Presented here are 25 T cell receptor beta chains from one specimen sequenced in a study of blood T cell repertoires in COVID-19. Repertoires were generated with immunoSEQ multiplex PCR, while TCRdb's copy carries only in-frame clones and drops some. The sample yields some 20,000 clones, roughly 86% seen once. Sequencing was done on a sample of peripheral blood. The origin of the receptors is a human donor in a cohort sampled during active COVID-19.

J is TRBJ2-1 and V is TRBV10-3; TRBD2 matches 8 bases. The CDR3 has 14 residues. The J segment lost 14 bases and the V segment lost 3 bases, leaving 12 bases of the junction unmatched. Germline assignment: CDR1 ENHRY and CDR2 SYGVKD. The CDR3 DNA reads TGTGCCATCAGTGACTCCGGGGGGGGGCAACCCGAGTTCTTC. Translation: CAISDSGGGQPEFF.

This clone was recorded a few times. The chain recombines TRBV5-1 with TRBJ1-5; D call uncertain. This CDR3 is built from 14 residues. V was cut by 0 bases and J by 2 bases, with 6 bases left in between. CDR1 and CDR2 (germline): SGHRS, YFSETQ. The CDR3 nucleotides are TGCGCCAGCAGCTTGGCCTCGGGCAATCAGCCCCAGCATTTT. Its translation: CASSLASGNQPQHF.

The chain recombines TRBV7-6 with TRBJ2-3; 12 bases match TRBD2. Germline V gene data show CDR1 as SGHVS and CDR2 as FNYEAQ. The CDR3 has 15 amino acids. J was trimmed by 4 bases and V by 6 bases; bases with no gene match: 5. The CDR3 DNA reads TGTGCCAGCAGGTTGACTAGCGGGAGCTCAGATACGCAGTATTTT. Its translation: CASRLTSGSSDTQYF. The variable domain in full, with the rest retrieved from reference TRBV7-6 and TRBJ2-3, is GAGVSQSPRYKVTKRGQDVALRCDPISGHVSLYWYRQALGQGPEFLTYFNYEAQQDKSGLPNDRFSAERPEGSISTLTIQRTEQRDSAMYRCASRLTSGSSDTQYFGPGTRLTVL.

This clone has just a few counts. At one end the junction does not follow the germline gene, possibly because of a read error. This chain connects TRBV4-1 to TRBJ1-5, with D perhaps TRBD1 (5 bases). The CDR3 is made up of 15 amino acids. Germline values: CDR1 MGHRA, CDR2 YSYEKL. The CDR3: CASSEDGGARQPQHF. CDR3 coding DNA: TGCGCCAGCAGCGAAGATGGAGGGGCGCGGCAGCCCCAGCATTTT.

This rearrangement joins TRBV19 to TRBJ2-5; D is possibly TRBD2 (5 bases). V was clipped by 7 bases and J by 2 bases, with 11 bases between them. This CDR3 comprises 13 residues. The germline V gene has CDR1 LNHDA and CDR2 SQIVND (reference sequence). CDR3 region: CASKKRTQETQYF. The CDR3 DNA sequence: TGTGCCAGTAAGAAGAGGACTCAAGAGACCCAGTACTTC.

The rearrangement joins TRBV6-1 to TRBJ1-2, with 9 nucleotides matching TRBD1. The CDR3 is made up of 14 amino acids. With 0 bases clipped from V and 4 bases from J, the junction kept 0 bases outside the gene matches. Germline V gene data show CDR1 as MNHNS and CDR2 as SASEGT. CDR3 sequence: CASSEADRGYGYTF. The CDR3 bases are TGTGCCAGCAGTGAAGCGGACAGGGGCTATGGCTACACCTTC.

This chain connects TRBV7-9 to TRBJ2-5; 7 bases agree with TRBD2. V shed 7 bases and J 1 base; nucleotides not matched to a gene: 3. This CDR3 has 13 amino acids. Germline CDR1 is SEHNR and CDR2 is FQNEAQ (reference sequence). DNA for the CDR3: TGTGCCAGCATCCCGGGGGGCCAAGAGACCCAGTACTTC. It is translated as CASIPGGQETQYF.

The rearrangement links TRBV5-4 to TRBJ1-2; 8 positions match TRBD1. Germline V gene sequence: CDR1 SGHNT, CDR2 YYREEE (reference sequence). The length of the CDR3 is 13 residues. V dropped 2 bases and J dropped 7; count of bases not matched to a gene: 4. CDR3 nucleotides: TGTGCCAGCAGCTTTGACAGGGGAACTGGCTACACCTTC. Residues: CASSFDRGTGYTF.

The rearrangement uses TRBV7-2 and TRBJ2-2, with 9 bases lining up with TRBD2. The germline V gene has CDR1 SGHTA and CDR2 FQGNSA. This CDR3 is built from 15 residues. V lost 8 bases, J lost 1 base, and 5 bases stayed unmatched. The CDR3 sequence is CASSASGKNTGELFF. The DNA for the CDR3 is TGTGCCAGCTCGGCTAGCGGGAAGAACACCGGGGAGCTGTTTTTT.

The chain combines TRBV13 with TRBJ2-5, with 10 bases fitting TRBD2. V was clipped by 4 bases and J by 5 bases; unmatched bases: 10. Germline CDR1 and CDR2: PRHDT and FYEKMQ (reference sequence). This CDR3 region has 16 residues. The CDR3 here is CASSSNSGRKRETQYF. For the CDR3, the DNA is TGTGCCAGCAGCTCCAATAGCGGGAGGAAAAGGGAGACCCAGTACTTC.

The chain carries TRBV9 and TRBJ2-1, with 12 bases lining up with TRBD2. After removal of 0 bases from V and 5 bases from J, the junction contained 9 bases not matched to a gene. CDR1 SGDLS and CDR2 YYNGEE come from the germline V gene. The CDR3 runs 18 residues. The CDR3 sequence: CASSVGSSGRAHHNEQFF. DNA of the CDR3: TGTGCCAGCAGCGTAGGTTCTAGCGGGAGGGCCCACCACAATGAGCAGTTCTTC.

The chain recombines TRBV4-2 with TRBJ2-2, with TRBD2 as a possible D gene (6 bases). V was trimmed by 0 bases and J by 4 bases, leaving 18 bases between them. The CDR3 totals 18 residues. The germline gives CDR1 LGHNA, CDR2 YNFKEQ. CDR3 nucleotide sequence: TGTGCCAGCAGCCAAGAAGGCCGGCGCCCCGGGGGCACCGGGGAGCTGTTTTTT. Its protein is CASSQEGRRPGGTGELFF.

This clone has only one observation. The gene calls are TRBV28 and TRBJ2-2; D remains ambiguous. The CDR3 is made up of 16 amino acids. V lost 5 bases and J lost 0, with 13 bases in between. Germline CDR1 MDHEN, CDR2 SYDVKM. The CDR3 region has the DNA TGTGCCAGCAGTATAATCGGGTCCGCGAACACCGGGGAGCTGTTTTTT. It translates to CASSIIGSANTGELFF.

This clone showed up just a few times. The chain employs TRBV10-3 and TRBJ2-5; maybe TRBD2 (6 bases). CDR3 size: 13 residues. The V gene lost 8 bases and the J gene lost 1 base, with 11 bases spanning the gap. Germline V CDR1 and CDR2: ENHRY, SYGVKD. The CDR3 reads CAIGVAAQETQYF. The CDR3 region has the DNA TGTGCCATCGGGGTAGCGGCCCAAGAGACCCAGTACTTC.

This clone occurred a few times. The chain combines TRBV5-1 with TRBJ2-7; D is perhaps TRBD1 (6 bases). The germline V gene encodes CDR1 SGHRS and CDR2 YFSETQ. The CDR3 is 15 residues long. V was cut by 4 bases and J by 6 bases, with 20 bases left in between. In nucleotides, the CDR3 is TGCGCCAGCAGCGGGCTCAGGGACACTCTCTTCGAGCAGTACTTC. Its protein is CASSGLRDTLFEQYF.

The V call is TRBV29-1, the J call TRBJ2-2, with 8 bases aligning to TRBD2. The length of the CDR3 is 16 residues. V dropped 3 bases and J dropped 6; count of bases not matched to a gene: 12. Germline lookup yields CDR1 SQVTM and CDR2 ANQGSEA. CDR3 bases: TGCAGCGTTGACGGAGGCCGGGGGGGCAACTCCGGGGAGCTGTTTTTT. This gives the protein CSVDGGRGGNSGELFF.

The chain couples TRBV25-1 to TRBJ1-1; no reliable D call. Per the germline V gene, CDR1 is MGHDK and CDR2 is SYGVNS. Trimming removed 8 bases at V and 0 bases at J, with 16 bases between. The CDR3 is 15 amino acids. DNA for the CDR3: TGTGCCAGCTCACTAGCGGCAGGCCTGAACACTGAAGCTTTCTTT. Amino acids: CASSLAAGLNTEAFF. The full variable domain, its missing parts supplied by reference TRBV25-1 and TRBJ1-1, is EADIYQTPRYLVIGTGKKITLECSQTMGHDKMYWYQQDPGMELHLIHYSYGVNSTEKGDLSSESTVSRIRTEHFPLTLESARPSHTSQYLCASSLAAGLNTEAFFGQGTRLTVV.

In its sample, this clone was seen once. The V and J genes are TRBV6-5 and TRBJ2-7, with 14 bases fitting TRBD2. In germline, CDR1 is MNHEY, CDR2 SVGAGI. The CDR3 length is 13 residues. Trimming removed 6 bases from V and 6 bases from J; junction bases left unmatched: 1. DNA for the CDR3: TGTGCCAGCAGGGGACTAGCGGGAGCCGAGCAGTACTTC. Amino acid sequence: CASRGLAGAEQYF.

The rearrangement joins TRBV12-5 to TRBJ2-7, with D possibly TRBD2 on 5 matching bases. The germline V gene encodes CDR1 LGHNT and CDR2 FRNRAP. V dropped 0 bases and J dropped 2 bases, with 14 bases sitting between them. The CDR3 is 16 amino acids. CDR3 region: CASGLVGMERPYEQYF. The CDR3 DNA reads as TGTGCTAGTGGTTTGGTAGGAATGGAGCGGCCCTACGAGCAGTACTTC.

Judged by abundance, this clone is medium-sized. The rearrangement uses TRBV12-3 or TRBV12-4 and TRBJ2-7; the D is unclear. V lost 6 bases and J lost 3, with 12 bases in between. This CDR3 has 13 amino acids. CDR3: CASSQALNYEQYF. For the CDR3, the DNA is TGTGCCAGCAGCCAGGCGCTCAACTACGAGCAGTACTTC.

This chain connects TRBV3-1 (or the pseudogene TRBV3-2) to TRBJ2-5; 8 nucleotides align to TRBD1. CDR1 is LGHDT, CDR2 YNNKEL, per germline (reference sequence). The CDR3 contains 14 residues. V lost 3 bases, J lost 3 bases, and 3 bases stayed unmatched. DNA for the CDR3: TGTGCCAGCAGCCAGCAGGGGGCGAAAGAGACCCAGTACTTC. This encodes CASSQQGAKETQYF.

V gene TRBV15 combines with J gene TRBJ2-3; a weak D match, TRBD1 (6 bases). Germline V gene sequence: CDR1 LNHNV, CDR2 YYDKDF (reference sequence). The CDR3 is made up of 17 amino acids. Trimming removed 2 bases at V and 2 bases at J, with 17 bases between. The CDR3 DNA sequence: TGTGCCACCAGCAGATCCGTGGGCCAGGGGACCACAGATACGCAGTATTTT. It specifies CATSRSVGQGTTDTQYF.

The chain uses TRBV5-1 and TRBJ2-7; 8 positions match TRBD2. J gave up 0 bases and V 1 base, and 3 bases lay outside the gene matches. The CDR3 length is 15 residues. Germline CDR1 SGHRS, CDR2 YFSETQ. CDR3 DNA sequence: TGCGCCAGCAGCTTGTCCAGCGGGAGCTCCTACGAGCAGTACTTC. Its protein is CASSLSSGSSYEQYF.

This clone was picked up a small number of times. This rearrangement joins TRBV2 to TRBJ1-5; D possibly corresponds to TRBD1 (5 bases). Trimming removed 4 bases from V and 0 bases from J, with 19 bases in between. The germline CDR1 and CDR2 sequences are SNHLY and FYNNEI. The CDR3 is 18 amino acids. The CDR3 DNA reads as TGTGCCAGCAGTGGCGACAGAGAGAACCCCAATAGCAATCAGCCCCAGCATTTT. Protein product: CASSGDRENPNSNQPQHF.

V and J are TRBV3-1 (or the pseudogene TRBV3-2) and TRBJ2-7; 9 nucleotides line up with TRBD2. V dropped 4 bases and J dropped 5; count of bases not matched to a gene: 6. CDR3 size: 14 residues. Germline CDR1 reads LGHDT; CDR2 reads YNNKEL (reference sequence). CDR3 sequence: CASSPSGAWHEQYF. The CDR3 region has the DNA TGTGCCAGCAGCCCTAGCGGGGCCTGGCACGAGCAGTACTTC.